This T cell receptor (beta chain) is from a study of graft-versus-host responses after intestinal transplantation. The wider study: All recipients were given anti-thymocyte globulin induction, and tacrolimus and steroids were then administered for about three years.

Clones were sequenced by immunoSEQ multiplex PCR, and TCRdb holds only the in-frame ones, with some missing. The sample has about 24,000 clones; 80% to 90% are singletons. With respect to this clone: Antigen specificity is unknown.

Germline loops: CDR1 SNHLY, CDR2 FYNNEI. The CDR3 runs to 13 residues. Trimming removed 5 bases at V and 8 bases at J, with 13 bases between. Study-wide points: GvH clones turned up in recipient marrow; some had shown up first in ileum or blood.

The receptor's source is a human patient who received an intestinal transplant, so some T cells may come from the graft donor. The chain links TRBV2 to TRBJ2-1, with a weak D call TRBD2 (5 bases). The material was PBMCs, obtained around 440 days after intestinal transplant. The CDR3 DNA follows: TGTGCCAGCAGTTGGGTAGCGCGCTATGAGCAGTTCTTC. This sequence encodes CASSWVARYEQFF.